The present entry profiles one T cell receptor beta chain with its context. This sample is drawn from a study of tumour-infiltrating T cells in Burkitt lymphoma. Overall study: Survival, overall and progression-free, tracked with productive clonality.

This CDR3 spans 16 amino acids. The protocol was immunoSEQ multiplex PCR, while the TCRdb copy is restricted to in-frame clones and leaves out a portion. The sample comprises 11,000 to 15,000 clones, 30% of which are singletons, and over 5% rests with the top ten. The clonotype originates from a human donor with diffuse large B-cell lymphoma. V gene TRBV21-1 combines with J gene TRBJ2-7; TRBD1, the table's D call, was not compared with the DNA. TRBV21-1 is labeled a pseudogene. The source material was tumor tissue. For the CDR3, the DNA is TGTGCCAGCAGCAAAGGCAAGGGGATTCGCTCCTACGAGCAGTACTTC. The encoded protein is CASSKGKGIRSYEQYF.